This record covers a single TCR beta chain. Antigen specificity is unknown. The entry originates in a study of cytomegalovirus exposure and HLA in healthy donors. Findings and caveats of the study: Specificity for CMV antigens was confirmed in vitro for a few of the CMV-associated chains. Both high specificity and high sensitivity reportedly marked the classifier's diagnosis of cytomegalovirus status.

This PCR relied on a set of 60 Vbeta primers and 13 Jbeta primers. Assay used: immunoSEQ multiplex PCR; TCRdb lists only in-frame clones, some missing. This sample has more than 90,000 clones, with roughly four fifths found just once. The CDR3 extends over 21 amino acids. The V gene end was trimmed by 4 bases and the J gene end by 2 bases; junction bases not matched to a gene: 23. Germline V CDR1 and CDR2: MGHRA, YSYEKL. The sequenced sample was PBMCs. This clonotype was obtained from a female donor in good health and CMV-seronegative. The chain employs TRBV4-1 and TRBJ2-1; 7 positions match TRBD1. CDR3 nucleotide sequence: TGCGCCAGCAGCCTTATCGGGCGGACCAAGGCGTCCGGGACAGCCTACAATGAGCAGTTCTTC. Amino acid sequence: CASSLIGRTKASGTAYNEQFF.